This T cell receptor beta chain is drawn from a study of T cells after yellow fever vaccination. Germline assignment: CDR1 SGHNT and CDR2 YYREEE (reference sequence). The CDR3 is 17 residues long. V was shortened by 1 base and J by 2 bases, with 15 bases between the two germline ends. TCRdb reanalysed the 5' RACE reads using MiXCR and keeps one entry per CDR3 protein. Of just under 600,000 distinct CDR3 sequences detected, 13% appear once; the ten largest clones hold more than 12%. This receptor was obtained from a man younger than 45 who received the YFV17D yellow fever vaccine. The rearrangement uses TRBV5-4 and TRBJ2-2; possible D gene TRBD1, 5 bases. Material: PBMCs, obtained on the day of the yellow fever booster vaccination. CDR3 DNA sequence: TGTGCCAGCAGCTTGTCTCTAGGGGCGATTAACACCGGGGAGCTGTTTTTT. This gives the protein CASSLSLGAINTGELFF.